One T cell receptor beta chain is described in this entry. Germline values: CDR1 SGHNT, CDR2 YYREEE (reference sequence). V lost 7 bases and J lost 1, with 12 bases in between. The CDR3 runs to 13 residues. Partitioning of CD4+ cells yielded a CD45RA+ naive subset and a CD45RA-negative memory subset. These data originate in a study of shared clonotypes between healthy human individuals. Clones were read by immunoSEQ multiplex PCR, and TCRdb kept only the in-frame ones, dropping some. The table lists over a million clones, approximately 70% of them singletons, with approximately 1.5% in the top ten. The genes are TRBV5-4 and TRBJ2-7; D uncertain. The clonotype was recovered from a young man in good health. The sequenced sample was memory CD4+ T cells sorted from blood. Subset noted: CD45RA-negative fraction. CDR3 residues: CASFPAGSYEQYF. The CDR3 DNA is TGTGCCAGCTTCCCGGCAGGATCCTACGAGCAGTACTTC.